The source of this T cell receptor (beta chain) is a study of spatial heterogeneity in lung cancer. Study in general: Unique TCR and UMI combinations averaged more than ten appearances each in raw reads. Broader study findings: Tumoral mutation counts were tracked by counts of expanded intratumoral alpha and beta TCRs.

Germline CDR1 and CDR2: SGHTA and FQGTGA. V lost 4 bases and J 10 bases, leaving 17 bases between the germline ends. This CDR3 is built from 14 residues. This clonotype was observed at least ten times. Its specificity is unknown. TCRdb analysed the 5' RACE reads with MiXCR anew, one entry per CDR3 protein. Here the sample spans fewer than 15,000 distinct CDR3 sequences, about 4% being singletons. Indicated time point: sample taken at primary tumor resection. The TCR originated in a male donor with early-stage non-small cell lung cancer. The sequenced sample was lung tumor tissue, obtained at surgery. V gene TRBV7-3 combines with J gene TRBJ2-1, with D unresolved. CDR3 bases: TGTGCCAGCAGCTATGGCGCGAGTTCGCTCGAGCAGTTCTTC. Translating it yields CASSYGASSLEQFF.